The clone carrying this T cell receptor beta chain was found many times. Alongside a J-beta primer mix, a sample-barcoded 5' primer served in a second PCR lasting about 7 to 12 cycles. TCRdb recomputed calls from the 5' RACE reads with MiXCR, one row per CDR3 protein. The sample lists roughly 680,000 distinct CDR3 sequences; 52% were seen once. This sample is part of a study of blood T cells in healthy people across ages. With V trimmed by 4 bases and J by 3 bases, 14 bases remained unmatched. The length of the CDR3 is 17 residues. The germline gives CDR1 DFQATT, CDR2 SNEGSKA (reference sequence). The sequence derives from a woman over 75 in good health. The chain carries TRBV20-1 and TRBJ2-3; 9 bases map to TRBD2. Source material: blood. CDR3 loop: CSAILREGGLRTDTQYF. CDR3 nucleotide sequence: TGCAGTGCTATTTTGCGGGAGGGAGGTCTACGGACAGATACGCAGTATTTT.